This passage covers 28 T cell receptor beta chains from one sample sequenced in a study of naive and memory T cell subsets. An equimolar mix of two oligonucleotides served as the beta constant-region primer for TRBC1 and TRBC2. Nested alpha and beta constant-region primers with the SP2 primer drove four PCR rounds on ligated cDNA. From the UMI-ligation and nested PCR reads, TCRdb called clonotypes with MiXCR, one entry per CDR3 protein. The table has some 110,000 distinct CDR3 sequences, roughly 36% seen once. The sample was central memory CD4+ T cells from blood. The receptors shown here come from a human donor in good health.

The chain combines TRBV20-1 with TRBJ2-7; D unclear. V was cut by 4 bases and J by 0 bases, with 7 bases left in between. The CDR3 sequence is 12 residues long. Germline V gene lookup returns CDR1 DFQATT and CDR2 SNEGSKA (reference sequence). In DNA, the CDR3 is TGCAGTGCTACCAGCTTCTCCTACGAGCAGTACTTC. Encoded protein: CSATSFSYEQYF.

This clonotype was seen a handful of times. The chain combines TRBV6-2 or TRBV6-3 with TRBJ1-2; no clear D gene. Trimming removed 2 bases at V and 4 bases at J, with 2 bases between. Per germline, CDR1 MNHEY and CDR2 SVGEGT. The CDR3 covers 11 residues. The CDR3 sequence: CASSYGYGYTF. DNA for the CDR3: TGTGCCAGCAGTTACGGCTATGGCTACACCTTC.

The chain employs TRBV30 and TRBJ2-7; D not certain. Germline CDR1 GTSNPN, CDR2 SVGIG (reference sequence). The V end lost 1 base, the J end lost 3 bases, and 10 bases lay between the germline ends. The CDR3 is 13 residues long. CDR3 sequence: CAWSAGPGYEQYF. The CDR3 bases are TGTGCCTGGAGTGCCGGGCCGGGCTACGAGCAGTACTTC.

This chain joins TRBV7-2 and TRBJ2-3; D may be TRBD2 (6 bases). The CDR3 is 14 residues long. The V gene lost 6 bases and the J gene lost 3 bases, with 13 bases spanning the gap. Germline loops: CDR1 SGHTA, CDR2 FQGNSA. CDR3 DNA: TGTGCCAGCAGGCAGGGACTGGGGACAGATACGCAGTATTTT. Encoded protein: CASRQGLGTDTQYF.

This clonotype came up once. The chain employs TRBV10-3 and TRBJ1-1; 8 bases are a match to TRBD1. Losses at the gene ends were 6 bases for V and 1 base for J; bases not matched to a gene: 4. The CDR3 extends over 14 amino acids. CDR1 is ENHRY and CDR2 is SYGVKD in the germline V gene. CDR3 sequence reads: CAISPDRANTEAFF. Here the CDR3 DNA reads TGTGCCATCAGCCCGGACAGGGCGAACACTGAAGCTTTCTTT.

This sequence joins TRBV7-8 and TRBJ2-7, with a tentative D call TRBD2 (6 bases). The germline V gene encodes CDR1 SGHVS and CDR2 FQNEAQ. V lost 4 bases and J lost 2, with 9 bases in between. There are 13 residues in the CDR3. This CDR3 reads CASSSDYTYEQYF. In DNA, the CDR3 is TGTGCCAGCAGCTCGGACTATACCTACGAGCAGTACTTC.

The chain carries TRBV6-1 and TRBJ1-5; D is unresolved. The length of the CDR3 is 13 residues. V lost 1 base to trimming and J lost 11 bases, with 12 bases between them. The germline gives CDR1 MNHNS, CDR2 SASEGT. The CDR3 spells CASSEGLRRAQHF. The CDR3, as DNA: TGTGCCAGCAGTGAAGGTTTACGTAGGGCCCAGCATTTT.

This clonotype was seen a handful of times. The chain is built from TRBV7-2 and TRBJ1-5; D is undetermined. The CDR3 covers 12 residues. V gave up 2 bases and J gave up 5 bases, with 4 bases separating them. Germline V gene sequence: CDR1 SGHTA, CDR2 FQGNSA. The CDR3 DNA reads as TGTGCCAGCAGCTTACCGGATCAGCCCCAGCATTTT. Amino acid sequence: CASSLPDQPQHF.

This clonotype showed up just a few times. V is TRBV6-5 and J is TRBJ2-1; no clear D. This CDR3 is built from 13 residues. Germline values: CDR1 MNHEY, CDR2 SVGAGI. The V and J ends lost 5 bases and 5 bases respectively, with 10 bases between them. The CDR3 reads CASSTYEDNEQFF. CDR3 DNA sequence: TGTGCCAGCAGTACATACGAGGACAATGAGCAGTTCTTC.

This clonotype was counted only a few times. The V and J genes are TRBV10-3 and TRBJ2-7; 7 bases fit TRBD2. The CDR3 is made up of 13 amino acids. Germline CDR1 reads ENHRY; CDR2 reads SYGVKD. Germline trimming cut 6 bases from V and 3 bases from J; bases unmatched to any gene: 5. For the CDR3, the DNA is TGTGCCATCAGCCGACTAGCCGTCTACGAGCAGTACTTC. Its translation is CAISRLAVYEQYF.

The chain recombines TRBV18 with TRBJ2-1; 8 positions agree with TRBD2. The CDR3 consists of 16 residues. V was clipped by 0 bases and J by 4 bases; unmatched bases: 5. Germline V gives CDR1 KGHSH, CDR2 LQKENI. For the CDR3, the DNA is TGTGCCAGCTCACCACCCGCGTCTAGCGGGTACAATGAGCAGTTCTTC. Amino acids: CASSPPASSGYNEQFF.

V is TRBV9 and J is TRBJ2-1; tentatively, D is TRBD2 (5 bases). Deletions cut 0 bases from V and 4 bases from J, with 5 bases between. This CDR3 contains 13 residues. Germline V gives CDR1 SGDLS, CDR2 YYNGEE. The CDR3 DNA reads TGTGCCAGCAGCGTAGCGGGGTACAATGAGCAGTTCTTC. Amino acid sequence: CASSVAGYNEQFF.

The chain joins TRBV29-1 to TRBJ1-4; 8 nucleotides match TRBD1. Germline V gene sequence: CDR1 SQVTM, CDR2 ANQGSEA. V was pared by 5 bases and J by 3 bases, with 11 bases of the junction left unmatched. The CDR3 extends over 16 amino acids. CDR3 nucleotide sequence: TGCAGCGTTCGACGGGGATTACAGGGGGCTAATGAAAAACTGTTTTTT. Encoded protein: CSVRRGLQGANEKLFF.

The rearrangement uses TRBV18 and TRBJ1-5; D uncertain. This CDR3 has 14 amino acids. From germline, CDR1 is KGHSH and CDR2 LQKENI. Trimming cost V 1 base and J 6 bases, with 10 bases left between them. The CDR3: CASSPRERFQPQHF. The DNA for the CDR3 is TGTGCCAGCTCACCACGGGAGCGCTTTCAGCCCCAGCATTTT.

The V gene is TRBV28, the J gene TRBJ2-4, with D unclear. V was cut by 6 bases and J by 0 bases, with 12 bases left in between. Germline V CDR1 and CDR2: MDHEN, SYDVKM. CDR3 size: 15 residues. CDR3 sequence (DNA): TGTGCCAGCAGGTCGCCGGGCCTAGCCAAAAACATTCAGTACTTC. Protein: CASRSPGLAKNIQYF.

The CDR3 loop is CASGLDLRGAKGVTSNQPQHF. CDR3 nucleotide sequence: TGTGCTAGTGGTTTGGACTTGAGAGGGGCAAAAGGAGTGACAAGCAATCAGCCCCAGCATTTT. The rearrangement links TRBV12-5 to TRBJ1-5, with D tentatively TRBD1 (5 bases). Trimming removed 1 base from V and 1 base from J, with 26 bases in between. Germline V gene lookup returns CDR1 LGHNT and CDR2 FRNRAP. The CDR3 is 21 residues long. Together with reference TRBV12-5 and TRBJ1-5, the CDR3 gives the full variable domain: DARVTQTPRHKVTEMGQEVTMRCQPILGHNTVFWYRQTMMQGLELLAYFRNRAPLDDSGMPKDRFSAEMPDATLATLKIQPSEPRDSAVYFCASGLDLRGAKGVTSNQPQHFGDGTRLSIL.

The gene calls are TRBV29-1 and TRBJ1-2; D call uncertain. The CDR3 has 14 residues. Trimming removed 7 bases at V and 0 bases at J, with 15 bases between. Germline V lookup: CDR1 SQVTM, CDR2 ANQGSEA. The CDR3, as DNA: TGCAGCGCCCGATCGGCCCTAGCTAACTATGGCTACACCTTC. Its protein product is CSARSALANYGYTF.

This chain joins TRBV10-3 and TRBJ2-5, with D unclear. Germline CDR1 reads ENHRY; CDR2 reads SYGVKD. V lost 2 bases to trimming and J lost 5 bases, with 6 bases between them. The CDR3 extends over 12 amino acids. The CDR3 DNA sequence: TGTGCCATCAGTGAGAGGTTGGAGACCCAGTACTTC. It translates to CAISERLETQYF.

This clonotype was detected a few times. The chain links TRBV12-3 or TRBV12-4 to TRBJ2-1, with D perhaps matching TRBD2 (5 bases). This CDR3 is built from 14 residues. V was pared by 10 bases and J by 4 bases, with 17 bases between. The CDR3 DNA reads as TGTGCCACCCTATACCAGAGGGAGTACAATGAGCAGTTCTTC. As protein: CATLYQREYNEQFF.

The rearrangement links TRBV5-6 to TRBJ2-1; D uncertain. The V end lost 1 base, the J end lost 3 bases, and 11 bases lay between the germline ends. This CDR3 region has 15 residues. CDR1 and CDR2 (germline): SGHDT, YYEEEE. As DNA, the CDR3 is TGTGCCAGCAGCTTGCTTCACAGAGACTACAATGAGCAGTTCTTC. Amino acid sequence: CASSLLHRDYNEQFF.

The chain recombines TRBV27 with TRBJ2-7, with D perhaps matching TRBD1 (5 bases). The CDR3 loop spans 15 amino acids. Germline V gives CDR1 MNHEY, CDR2 SMNVEV (reference sequence). The V end lost 3 bases, the J end lost 3 bases, and 15 bases lay between the germline ends. The CDR3 protein is CASSFGVDSYYEQYF. The CDR3 DNA reads TGTGCCAGCAGTTTTGGCGTTGACAGTTACTACGAGCAGTACTTC.

This clonotype came up a few times. The J gene is TRBJ2-1, the V gene TRBV10-3; TRBD1 matches at 11 bases. From germline, CDR1 is ENHRY and CDR2 SYGVKD. This CDR3 has 15 residues. V was clipped by 6 bases and J by 9 bases; unmatched bases: 10. Here the CDR3 reads CAIRAGQGVGSEQFF. The CDR3 DNA reads TGTGCCATCAGGGCGGGACAGGGGGTCGGTAGTGAGCAGTTCTTC.

This clonotype turned up a few times. The V gene is TRBV29-1, the J gene TRBJ2-3, with D unresolved. In germline, CDR1 is SQVTM, CDR2 ANQGSEA. The V end was cut by 3 bases, the J end by 7 bases, with 11 bases between. CDR3 length: 12 residues. CDR3 sequence reads: CSVDGGSHTQYF. The CDR3 coding sequence is TGCAGCGTTGACGGCGGCTCACATACGCAGTATTTT.

The chain employs TRBV28 and TRBJ1-5; unclear D gene. Germline-derived CDR1 and CDR2 are MDHEN and SYDVKM. CDR3 length equals 13 residues. V was trimmed by 6 bases and J by 6 bases, leaving 12 bases between them. The DNA of the CDR3 is TGTGCCAGCAGACCAGGACTAATTCAGCCCCAGCATTTT. Protein sequence: CASRPGLIQPQHF. The variable domain in full, with the rest retrieved from reference TRBV28 and TRBJ1-5, is DVKVTQSSRYLVKRTGEKVFLECVQDMDHENMFWYRQDPGLGLRLIYFSYDVKMKEKGDIPEGYSVSREKKERFSLILESASTNQTSMYLCASRPGLIQPQHFGDGTRLSIL.

Only a few counts were recorded for this clonotype. This chain joins TRBV3-1 and TRBJ1-2, with D hard to call. V was shortened by 5 bases and J by 0 bases, with 13 bases between the two germline ends. Germline V gene data show CDR1 as LGHDT and CDR2 as YNNKEL (reference sequence). CDR3 size: 15 residues. The CDR3 reads CASSYGPPANYGYTF. The CDR3 DNA is TGTGCCAGCAGCTATGGGCCACCAGCTAACTATGGCTACACCTTC.

The chain employs TRBV18 and TRBJ2-7; D possibly corresponds to TRBD1 (5 bases). The CDR3 covers 12 residues. V was pared by 2 bases and J by 9 bases, with 11 bases between. Looked up from germline, CDR1 is KGHSH and CDR2 is LQKENI. The CDR3 is CASSPGHSTQYF. DNA of the CDR3: TGTGCCAGCTCACCAGGACACTCAACGCAGTACTTC.

This clonotype showed up just a few times. The chain employs TRBV5-1 and TRBJ2-7; 14 bases are shared with TRBD2. The germline V gene has CDR1 SGHRS and CDR2 YFSETQ. The CDR3 totals 16 residues. V gave up 4 bases and J gave up 1 base; unmatched junction bases: 4. The CDR3 DNA reads TGCGCCAGCAGCGGGGGACTAGCGGGAGCTTCCTACGAGCAGTACTTC. The encoded protein is CASSGGLAGASYEQYF.

The chain combines TRBV27 with TRBJ2-7; a possible D gene is TRBD1 (6 bases). Trimming left V 8 bases short and J 2 bases short, with 13 bases between. This CDR3 spans 13 amino acids. CDR1 MNHEY and CDR2 SMNVEV come from the germline V gene (reference sequence). CDR3 bases: TGTGCCAGCCACCCCCAGGGGACCTACGAGCAGTACTTC. Translation: CASHPQGTYEQYF.